The clone carrying this TCR beta chain was counted between two and nine times. Its antigen is undetermined. CDR3 length: 16 amino acids. Trimming stripped 1 base from V and 7 bases from J, with 15 bases between. From germline, CDR1 is SGHDT and CDR2 YYEEEE. These data come from a study of cytomegalovirus exposure and HLA in healthy donors. The study, taken as a whole, reports: The listing of 150 to 200 TCR beta chains classed them as cytomegalovirus-associated.

Vbeta (60) and Jbeta (13) primers were used in the PCR. As processed by the authors: The authors later counted 70 million to 80 million unique TCR beta chains, about 11 million of them shared. TCRdb keeps only in-frame clones here, not all; method: immunoSEQ multiplex PCR. V, J and clone size derive from that table, while D and trimming were established from the DNA sequence. The profile shows under 100,000 clones, around 9.1% of them singletons. The clonotype was recovered from a man between 60 and 75 years old in good health and CMV-seropositive. Sequenced input: PBMCs. This chain uses TRBV5-6 with TRBJ1-6, with unresolved D. CDR3 DNA sequence: TGTGCCAGCAGCTTGTTCACAGTCGCAGGCAATTCACCCCTCCACTTT. This gives the protein CASSLFTVAGNSPLHF.